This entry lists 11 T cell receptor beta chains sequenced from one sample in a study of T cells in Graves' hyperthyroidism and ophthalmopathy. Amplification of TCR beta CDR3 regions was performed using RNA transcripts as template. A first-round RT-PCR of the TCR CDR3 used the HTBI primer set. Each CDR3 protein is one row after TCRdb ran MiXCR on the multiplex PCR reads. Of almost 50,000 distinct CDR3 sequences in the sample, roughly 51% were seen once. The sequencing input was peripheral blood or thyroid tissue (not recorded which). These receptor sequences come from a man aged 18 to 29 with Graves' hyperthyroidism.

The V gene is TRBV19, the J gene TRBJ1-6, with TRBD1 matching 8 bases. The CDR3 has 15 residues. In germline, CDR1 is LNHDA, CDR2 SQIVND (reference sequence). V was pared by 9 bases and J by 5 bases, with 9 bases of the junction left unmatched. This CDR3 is CASGRGQADNSPLHF. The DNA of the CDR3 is TGTGCCAGCGGGAGGGGACAGGCCGATAATTCACCCCTCCACTTT.

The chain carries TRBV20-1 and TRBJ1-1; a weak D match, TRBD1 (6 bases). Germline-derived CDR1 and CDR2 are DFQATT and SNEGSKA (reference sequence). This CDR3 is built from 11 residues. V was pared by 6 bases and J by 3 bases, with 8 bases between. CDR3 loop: CSASGDTEAFF. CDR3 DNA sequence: TGCAGTGCCTCAGGGGACACTGAAGCTTTCTTT.

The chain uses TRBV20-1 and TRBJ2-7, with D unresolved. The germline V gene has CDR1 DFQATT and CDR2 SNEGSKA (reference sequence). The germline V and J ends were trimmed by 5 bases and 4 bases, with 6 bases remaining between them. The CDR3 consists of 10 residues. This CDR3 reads CSAGLYEQYF. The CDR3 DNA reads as TGCAGTGCTGGGTTATACGAGCAGTACTTC.

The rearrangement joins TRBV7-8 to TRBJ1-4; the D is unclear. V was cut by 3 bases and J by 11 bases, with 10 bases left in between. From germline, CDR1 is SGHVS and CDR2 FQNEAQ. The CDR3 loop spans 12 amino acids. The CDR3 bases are TGTGCCAGCAGCTTTAGCGTGAGGAAACTGTTTTTT. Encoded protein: CASSFSVRKLFF.

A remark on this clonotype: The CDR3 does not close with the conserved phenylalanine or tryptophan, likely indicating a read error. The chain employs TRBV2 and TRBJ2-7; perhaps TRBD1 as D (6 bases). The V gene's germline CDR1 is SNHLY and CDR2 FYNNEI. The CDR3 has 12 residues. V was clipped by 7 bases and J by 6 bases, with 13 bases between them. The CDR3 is CASTGAYREQYL. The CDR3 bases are TGTGCCAGCACAGGGGCCTACCGCGAGCAGTACTTA.

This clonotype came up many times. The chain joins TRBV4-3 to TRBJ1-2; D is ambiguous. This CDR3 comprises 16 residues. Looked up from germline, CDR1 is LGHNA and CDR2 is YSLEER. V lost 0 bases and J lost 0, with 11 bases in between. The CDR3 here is CASSQDYRETNYGYTF. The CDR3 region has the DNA TGCGCCAGCAGCCAAGACTACAGAGAGACTAACTATGGCTACACCTTC.

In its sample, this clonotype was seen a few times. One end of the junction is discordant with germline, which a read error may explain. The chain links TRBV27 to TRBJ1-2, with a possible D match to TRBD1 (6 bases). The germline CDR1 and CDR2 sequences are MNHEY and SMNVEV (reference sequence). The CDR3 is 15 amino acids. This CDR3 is CASGLLYGGAEGYTF. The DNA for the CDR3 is TGTGCCAGCGGTTTGCTATACGGGGGCGCAGAGGGCTACACCTTC.

This chain's CDR3 is CASSVRVNSPLHF. The DNA for the CDR3 is TGTGCCAGCAGTGTCAGGGTTAATTCACCCCTCCACTTT. The rearrangement joins TRBV12-3 or TRBV12-4 to TRBJ1-6, with a possible D match to TRBD1 (5 bases). CDR3 length: 13 amino acids. Trimming left V 5 bases short and J 6 bases short, with 8 bases between.

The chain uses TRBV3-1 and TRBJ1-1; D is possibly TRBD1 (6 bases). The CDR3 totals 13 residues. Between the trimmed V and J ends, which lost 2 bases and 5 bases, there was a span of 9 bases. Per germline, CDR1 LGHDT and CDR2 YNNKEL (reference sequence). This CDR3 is CASSQQGQTEAFF. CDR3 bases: TGTGCCAGCAGCCAACAAGGACAGACTGAAGCTTTCTTT.

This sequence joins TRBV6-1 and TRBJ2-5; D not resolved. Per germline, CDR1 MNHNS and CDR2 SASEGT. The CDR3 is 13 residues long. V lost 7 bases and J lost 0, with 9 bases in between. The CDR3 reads CASKPGYQETQYF. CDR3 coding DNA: TGTGCCAGCAAACCCGGGTACCAAGAGACCCAGTACTTC.

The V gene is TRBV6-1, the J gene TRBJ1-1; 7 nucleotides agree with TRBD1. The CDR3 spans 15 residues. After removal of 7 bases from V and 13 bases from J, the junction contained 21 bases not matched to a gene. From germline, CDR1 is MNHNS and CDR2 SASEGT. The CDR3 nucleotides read TGTGCCAGCAAGGTACAGGGGACGTTAGCTAAGCATGGTTTCTTT. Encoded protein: CASKVQGTLAKHGFF.